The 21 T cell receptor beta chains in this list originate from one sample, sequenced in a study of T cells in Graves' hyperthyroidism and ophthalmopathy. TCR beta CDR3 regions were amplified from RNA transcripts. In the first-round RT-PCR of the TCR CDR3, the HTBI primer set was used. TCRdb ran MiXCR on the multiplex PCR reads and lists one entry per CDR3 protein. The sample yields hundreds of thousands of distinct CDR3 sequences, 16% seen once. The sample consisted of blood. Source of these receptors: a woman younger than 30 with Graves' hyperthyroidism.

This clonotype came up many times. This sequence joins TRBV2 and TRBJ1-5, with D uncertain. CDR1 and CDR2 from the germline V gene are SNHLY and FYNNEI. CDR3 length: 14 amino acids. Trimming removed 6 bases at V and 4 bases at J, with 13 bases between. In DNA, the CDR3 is TGTGCCAGCAGCGTCGACACGATTAATCAGCCCCAGCATTTT. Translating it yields CASSVDTINQPQHF.

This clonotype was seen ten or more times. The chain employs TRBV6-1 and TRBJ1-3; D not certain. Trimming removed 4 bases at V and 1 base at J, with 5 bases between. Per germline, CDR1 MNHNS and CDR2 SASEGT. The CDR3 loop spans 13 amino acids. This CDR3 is CASSAYSGNTIYF. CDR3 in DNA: TGTGCCAGCAGTGCCTATTCTGGAAACACCATATATTTT.

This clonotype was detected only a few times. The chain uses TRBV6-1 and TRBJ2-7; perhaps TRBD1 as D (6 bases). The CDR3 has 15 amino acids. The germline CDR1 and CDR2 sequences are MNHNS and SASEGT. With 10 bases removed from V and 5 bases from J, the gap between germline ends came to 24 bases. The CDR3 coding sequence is TGTGCCACCGCGCTCCCAAAGGGCAGGGGCCACGAGCAGTACTTC. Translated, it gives CATALPKGRGHEQYF.

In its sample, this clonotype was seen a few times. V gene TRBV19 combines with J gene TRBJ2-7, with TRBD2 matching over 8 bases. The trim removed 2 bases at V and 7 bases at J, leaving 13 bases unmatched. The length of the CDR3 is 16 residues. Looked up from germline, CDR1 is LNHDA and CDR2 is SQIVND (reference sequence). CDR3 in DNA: TGTGCCAGTAGTATAACGAGCGGGGGCCCTCAGGGGGAGCAGTACTTC. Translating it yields CASSITSGGPQGEQYF.

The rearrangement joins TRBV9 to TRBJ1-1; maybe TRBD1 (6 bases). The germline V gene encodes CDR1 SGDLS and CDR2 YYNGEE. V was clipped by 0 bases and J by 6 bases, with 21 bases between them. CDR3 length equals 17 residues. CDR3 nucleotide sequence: TGTGCCAGCAGCGTAGAGGGGGGGGCAGGGCGCGTAGCTGAAGCTTTCTTT. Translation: CASSVEGGAGRVAEAFF.

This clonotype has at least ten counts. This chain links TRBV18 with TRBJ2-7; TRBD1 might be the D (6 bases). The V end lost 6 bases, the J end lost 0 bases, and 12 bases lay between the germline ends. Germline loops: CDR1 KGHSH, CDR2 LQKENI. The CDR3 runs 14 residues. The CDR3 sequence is CASSGTPSSYEQYF. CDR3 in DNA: TGTGCCAGCTCGGGGACACCGAGCTCCTACGAGCAGTACTTC.

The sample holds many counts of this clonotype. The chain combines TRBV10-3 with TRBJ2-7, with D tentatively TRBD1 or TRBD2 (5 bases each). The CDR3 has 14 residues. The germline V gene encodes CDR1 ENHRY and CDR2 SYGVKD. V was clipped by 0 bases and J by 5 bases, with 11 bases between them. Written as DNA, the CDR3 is TGTGCCATCAGTGAGTCGACTCGAGGGGACGAGCAGTACTTC. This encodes CAISESTRGDEQYF.

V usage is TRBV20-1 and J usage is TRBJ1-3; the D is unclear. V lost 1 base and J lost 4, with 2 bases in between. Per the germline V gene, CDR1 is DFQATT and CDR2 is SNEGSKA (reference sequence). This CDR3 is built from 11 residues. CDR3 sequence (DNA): TGCAGTGCTAGAGCCGGAAACACCATATATTTT. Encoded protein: CSARAGNTIYF.

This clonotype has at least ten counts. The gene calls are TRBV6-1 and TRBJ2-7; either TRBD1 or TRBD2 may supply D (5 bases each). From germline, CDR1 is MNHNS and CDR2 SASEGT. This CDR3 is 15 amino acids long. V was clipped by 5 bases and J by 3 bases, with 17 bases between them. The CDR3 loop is CASSLQGPSSYEQYF. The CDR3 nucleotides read TGTGCCAGCAGTCTCCAGGGACCATCCAGCTACGAGCAGTACTTC.

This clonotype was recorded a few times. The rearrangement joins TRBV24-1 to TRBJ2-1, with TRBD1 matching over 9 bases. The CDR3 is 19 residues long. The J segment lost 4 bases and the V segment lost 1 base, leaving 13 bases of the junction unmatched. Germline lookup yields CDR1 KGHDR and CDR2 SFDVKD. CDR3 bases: TGTGCCACCAGTGATTTTAGGGCATCCGGGACAGGGAATTACAATGAGCAGTTCTTC. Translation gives CATSDFRASGTGNYNEQFF.

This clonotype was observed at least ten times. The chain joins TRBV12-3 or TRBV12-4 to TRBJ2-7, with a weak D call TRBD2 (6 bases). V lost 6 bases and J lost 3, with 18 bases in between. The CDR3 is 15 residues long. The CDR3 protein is CASRPQGLPGYEQYF. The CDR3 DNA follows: TGTGCCAGCAGACCCCAGGGACTCCCTGGCTACGAGCAGTACTTC.

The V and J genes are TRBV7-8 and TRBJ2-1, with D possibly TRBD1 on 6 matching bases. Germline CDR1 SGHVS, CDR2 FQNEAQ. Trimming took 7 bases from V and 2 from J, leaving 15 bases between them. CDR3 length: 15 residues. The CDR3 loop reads CASTLRGFPYNEQFF. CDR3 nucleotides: TGTGCCAGCACCTTGAGGGGGTTTCCCTACAATGAGCAGTTCTTC.

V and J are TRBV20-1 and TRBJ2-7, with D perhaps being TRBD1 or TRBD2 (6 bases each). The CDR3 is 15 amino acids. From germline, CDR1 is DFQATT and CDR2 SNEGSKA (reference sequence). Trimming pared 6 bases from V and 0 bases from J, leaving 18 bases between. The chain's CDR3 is CSAIRGHGPSYEQYF. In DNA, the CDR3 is TGCAGTGCGATCCGGGGGCACGGGCCCTCCTACGAGCAGTACTTC.

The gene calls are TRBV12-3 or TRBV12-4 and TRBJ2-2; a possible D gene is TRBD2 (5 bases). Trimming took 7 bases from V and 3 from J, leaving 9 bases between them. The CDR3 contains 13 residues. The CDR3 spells CASIPRDTGELFF. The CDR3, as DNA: TGTGCCAGCATCCCGAGGGACACCGGGGAGCTGTTTTTT.

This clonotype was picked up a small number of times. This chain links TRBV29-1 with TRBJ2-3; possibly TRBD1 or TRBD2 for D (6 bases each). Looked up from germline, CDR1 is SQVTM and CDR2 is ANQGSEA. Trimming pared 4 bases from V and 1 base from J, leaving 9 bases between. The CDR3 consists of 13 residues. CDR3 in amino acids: CSVGGAGTDTQYF. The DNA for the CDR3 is TGCAGCGTTGGGGGGGCCGGCACAGATACGCAGTATTTT.

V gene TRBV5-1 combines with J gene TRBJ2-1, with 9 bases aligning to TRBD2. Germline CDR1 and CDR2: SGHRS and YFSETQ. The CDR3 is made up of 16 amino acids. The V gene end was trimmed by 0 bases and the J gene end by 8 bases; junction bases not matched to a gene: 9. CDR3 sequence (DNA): TGCGCCAGCAGCTTGGTAACTGGCGGGAGGGCGTATGAGCAGTTCTTC. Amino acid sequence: CASSLVTGGRAYEQFF.

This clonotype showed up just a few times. The CDR3 nucleotides are TGTGCCAGCAGCTTAGTCTTTAGTCGGGACAGCTACGAGCAGTACTTC. The encoded protein is CASSLVFSRDSYEQYF. The chain combines TRBV7-2 with TRBJ2-7, with 7 positions matching TRBD1. Germline values: CDR1 SGHTA, CDR2 FQGNSA. V shed 1 base and J 3 bases; nucleotides not matched to a gene: 9. The CDR3 is 16 residues long.

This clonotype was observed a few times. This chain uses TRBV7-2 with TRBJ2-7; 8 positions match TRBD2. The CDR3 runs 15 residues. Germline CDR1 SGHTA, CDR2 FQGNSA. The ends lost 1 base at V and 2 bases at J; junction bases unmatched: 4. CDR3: CASSLERGRTYEQYF. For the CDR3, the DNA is TGTGCCAGCAGCTTAGAGCGGGGGCGAACCTACGAGCAGTACTTC.

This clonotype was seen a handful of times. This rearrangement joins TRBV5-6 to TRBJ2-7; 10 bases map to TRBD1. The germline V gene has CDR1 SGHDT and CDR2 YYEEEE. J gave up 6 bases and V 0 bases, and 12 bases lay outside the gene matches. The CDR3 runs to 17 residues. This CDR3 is CASSLEDRGIAKFEQYF. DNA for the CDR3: TGTGCCAGCAGCTTGGAGGACAGGGGGATAGCCAAATTCGAGCAGTACTTC. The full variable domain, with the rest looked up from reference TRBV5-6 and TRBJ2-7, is DAGVTQSPTHLIKTRGQQVTLRCSPKSGHDTVSWYQQALGQGPQFIFQYYEEEERQRGNFPDRFSGHQFPNYSSELNVNALLLGDSALYLCASSLEDRGIAKFEQYFGPGTRLTVT.

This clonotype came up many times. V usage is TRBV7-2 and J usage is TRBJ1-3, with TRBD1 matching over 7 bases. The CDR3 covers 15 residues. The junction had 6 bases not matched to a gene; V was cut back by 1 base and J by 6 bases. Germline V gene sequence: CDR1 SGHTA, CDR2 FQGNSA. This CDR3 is CASSLGGTALNTIYF. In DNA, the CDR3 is TGTGCCAGCAGCTTAGGCGGGACAGCCCTAAACACCATATATTTT.

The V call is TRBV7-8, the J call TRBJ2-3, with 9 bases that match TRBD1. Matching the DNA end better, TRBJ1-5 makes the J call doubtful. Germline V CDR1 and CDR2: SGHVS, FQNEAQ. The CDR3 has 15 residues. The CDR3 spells CASRLQGARTDTQHF. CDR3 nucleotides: TGTGCCAGCAGATTACAGGGGGCCCGCACAGATACGCAGCATTTT.